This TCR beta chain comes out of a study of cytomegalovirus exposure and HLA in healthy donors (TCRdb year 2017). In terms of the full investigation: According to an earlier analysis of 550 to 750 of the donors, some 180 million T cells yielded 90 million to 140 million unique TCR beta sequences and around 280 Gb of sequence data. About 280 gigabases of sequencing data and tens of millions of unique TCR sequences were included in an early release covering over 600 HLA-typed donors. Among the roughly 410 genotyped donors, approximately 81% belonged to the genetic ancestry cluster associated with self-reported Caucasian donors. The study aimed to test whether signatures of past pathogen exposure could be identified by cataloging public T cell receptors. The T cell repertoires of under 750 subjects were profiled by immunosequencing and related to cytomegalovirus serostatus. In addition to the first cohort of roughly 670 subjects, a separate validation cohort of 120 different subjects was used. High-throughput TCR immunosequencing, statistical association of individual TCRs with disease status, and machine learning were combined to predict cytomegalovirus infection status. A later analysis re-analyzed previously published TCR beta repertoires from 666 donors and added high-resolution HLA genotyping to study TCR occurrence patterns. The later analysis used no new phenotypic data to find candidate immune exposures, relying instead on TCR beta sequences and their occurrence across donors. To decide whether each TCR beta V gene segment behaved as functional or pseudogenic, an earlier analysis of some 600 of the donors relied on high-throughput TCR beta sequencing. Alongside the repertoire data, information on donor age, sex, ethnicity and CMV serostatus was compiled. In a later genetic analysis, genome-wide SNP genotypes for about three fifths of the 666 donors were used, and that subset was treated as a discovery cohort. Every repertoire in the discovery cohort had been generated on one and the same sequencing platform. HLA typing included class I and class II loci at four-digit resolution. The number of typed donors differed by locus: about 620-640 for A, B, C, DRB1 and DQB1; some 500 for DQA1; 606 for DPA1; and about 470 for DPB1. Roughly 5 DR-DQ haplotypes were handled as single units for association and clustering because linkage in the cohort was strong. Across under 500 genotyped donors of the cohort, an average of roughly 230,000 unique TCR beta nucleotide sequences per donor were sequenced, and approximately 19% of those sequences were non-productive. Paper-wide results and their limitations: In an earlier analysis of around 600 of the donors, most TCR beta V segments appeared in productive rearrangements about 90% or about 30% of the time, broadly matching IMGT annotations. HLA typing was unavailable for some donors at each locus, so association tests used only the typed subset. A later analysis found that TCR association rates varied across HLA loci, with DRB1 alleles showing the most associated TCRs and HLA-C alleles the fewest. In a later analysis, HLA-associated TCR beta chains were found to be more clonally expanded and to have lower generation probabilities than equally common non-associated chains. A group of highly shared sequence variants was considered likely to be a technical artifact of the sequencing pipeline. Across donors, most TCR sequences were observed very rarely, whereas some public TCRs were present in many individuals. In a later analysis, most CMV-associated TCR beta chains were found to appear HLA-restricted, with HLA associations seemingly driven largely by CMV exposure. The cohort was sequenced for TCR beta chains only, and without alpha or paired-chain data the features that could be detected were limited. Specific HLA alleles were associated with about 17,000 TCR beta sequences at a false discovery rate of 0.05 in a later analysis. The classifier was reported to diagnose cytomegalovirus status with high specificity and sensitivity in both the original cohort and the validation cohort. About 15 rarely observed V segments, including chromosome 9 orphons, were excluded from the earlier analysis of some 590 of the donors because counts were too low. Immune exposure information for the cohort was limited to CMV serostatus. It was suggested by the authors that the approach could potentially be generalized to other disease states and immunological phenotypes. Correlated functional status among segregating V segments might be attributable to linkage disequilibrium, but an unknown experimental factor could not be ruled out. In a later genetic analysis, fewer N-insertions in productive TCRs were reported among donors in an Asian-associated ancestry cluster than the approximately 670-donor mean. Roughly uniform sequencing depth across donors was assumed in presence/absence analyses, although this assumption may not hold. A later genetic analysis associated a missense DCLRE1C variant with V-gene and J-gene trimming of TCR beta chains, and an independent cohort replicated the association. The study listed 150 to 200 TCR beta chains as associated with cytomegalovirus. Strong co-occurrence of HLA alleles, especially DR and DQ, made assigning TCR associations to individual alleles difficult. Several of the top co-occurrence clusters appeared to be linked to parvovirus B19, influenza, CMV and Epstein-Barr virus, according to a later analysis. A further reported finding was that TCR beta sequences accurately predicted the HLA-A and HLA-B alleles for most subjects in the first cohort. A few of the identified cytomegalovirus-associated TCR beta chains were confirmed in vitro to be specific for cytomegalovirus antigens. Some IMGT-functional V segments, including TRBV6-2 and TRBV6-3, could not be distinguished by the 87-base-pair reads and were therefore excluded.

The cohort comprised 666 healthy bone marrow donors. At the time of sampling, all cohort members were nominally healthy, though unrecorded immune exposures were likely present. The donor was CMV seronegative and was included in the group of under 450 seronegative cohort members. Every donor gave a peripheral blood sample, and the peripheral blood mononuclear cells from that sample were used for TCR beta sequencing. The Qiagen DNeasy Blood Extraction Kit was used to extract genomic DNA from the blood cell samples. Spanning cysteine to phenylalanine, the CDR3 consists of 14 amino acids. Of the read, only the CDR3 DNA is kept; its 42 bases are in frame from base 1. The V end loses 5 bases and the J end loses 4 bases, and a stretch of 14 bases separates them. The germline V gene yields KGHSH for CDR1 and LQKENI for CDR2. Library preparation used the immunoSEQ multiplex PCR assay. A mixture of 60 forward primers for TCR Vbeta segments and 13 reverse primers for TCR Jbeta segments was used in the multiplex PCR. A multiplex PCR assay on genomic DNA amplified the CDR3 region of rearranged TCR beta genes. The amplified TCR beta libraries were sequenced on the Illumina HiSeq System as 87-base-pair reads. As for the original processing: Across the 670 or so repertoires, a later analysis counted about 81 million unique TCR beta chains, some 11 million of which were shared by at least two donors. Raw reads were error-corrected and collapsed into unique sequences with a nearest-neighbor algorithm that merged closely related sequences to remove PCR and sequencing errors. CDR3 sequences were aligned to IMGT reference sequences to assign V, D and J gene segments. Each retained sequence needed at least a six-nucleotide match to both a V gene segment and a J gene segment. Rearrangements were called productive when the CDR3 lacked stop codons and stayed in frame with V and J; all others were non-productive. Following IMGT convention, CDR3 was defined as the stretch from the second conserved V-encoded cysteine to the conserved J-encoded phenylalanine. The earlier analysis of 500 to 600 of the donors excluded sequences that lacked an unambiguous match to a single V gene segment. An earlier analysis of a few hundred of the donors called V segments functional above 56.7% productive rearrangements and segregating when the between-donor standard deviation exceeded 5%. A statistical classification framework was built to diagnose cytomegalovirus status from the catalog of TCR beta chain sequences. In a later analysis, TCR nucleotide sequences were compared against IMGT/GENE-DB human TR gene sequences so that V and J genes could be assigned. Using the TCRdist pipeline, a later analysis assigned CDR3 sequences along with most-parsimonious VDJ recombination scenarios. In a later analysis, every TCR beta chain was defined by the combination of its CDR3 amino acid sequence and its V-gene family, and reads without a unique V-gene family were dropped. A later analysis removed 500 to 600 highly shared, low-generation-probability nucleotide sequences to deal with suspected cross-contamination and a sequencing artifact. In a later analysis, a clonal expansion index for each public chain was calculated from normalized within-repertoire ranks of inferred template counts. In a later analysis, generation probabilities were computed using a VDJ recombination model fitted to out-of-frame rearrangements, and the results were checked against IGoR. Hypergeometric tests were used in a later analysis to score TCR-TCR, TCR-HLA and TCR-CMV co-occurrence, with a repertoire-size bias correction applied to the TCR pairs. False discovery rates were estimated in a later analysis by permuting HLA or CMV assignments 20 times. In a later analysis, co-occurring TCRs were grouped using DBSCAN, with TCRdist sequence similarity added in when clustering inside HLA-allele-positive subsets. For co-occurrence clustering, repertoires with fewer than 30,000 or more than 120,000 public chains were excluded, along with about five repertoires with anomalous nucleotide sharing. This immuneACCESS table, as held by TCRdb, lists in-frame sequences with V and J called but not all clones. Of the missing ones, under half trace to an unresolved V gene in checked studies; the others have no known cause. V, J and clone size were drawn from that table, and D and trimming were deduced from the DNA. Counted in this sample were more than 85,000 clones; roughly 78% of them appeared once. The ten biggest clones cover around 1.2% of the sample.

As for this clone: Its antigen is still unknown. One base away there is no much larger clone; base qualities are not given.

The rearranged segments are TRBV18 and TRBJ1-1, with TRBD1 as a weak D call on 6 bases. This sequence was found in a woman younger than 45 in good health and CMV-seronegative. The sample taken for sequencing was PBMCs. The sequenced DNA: TGTGCCAGCTCAGCGACGAGGGGGTCCACTGAAGCTTTCTTT. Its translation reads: CASSATRGSTEAFF. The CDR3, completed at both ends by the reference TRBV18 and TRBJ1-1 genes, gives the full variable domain NAGVMQNPRHLVRRRGQEARLRCSPMKGHSHVYWYRQLPEEGLKFMVYLQKENIIDESGMPKERFSAEFPKEGPSILRIQQVVRGDSAAYFCASSATRGSTEAFFGQGTRLTVV.